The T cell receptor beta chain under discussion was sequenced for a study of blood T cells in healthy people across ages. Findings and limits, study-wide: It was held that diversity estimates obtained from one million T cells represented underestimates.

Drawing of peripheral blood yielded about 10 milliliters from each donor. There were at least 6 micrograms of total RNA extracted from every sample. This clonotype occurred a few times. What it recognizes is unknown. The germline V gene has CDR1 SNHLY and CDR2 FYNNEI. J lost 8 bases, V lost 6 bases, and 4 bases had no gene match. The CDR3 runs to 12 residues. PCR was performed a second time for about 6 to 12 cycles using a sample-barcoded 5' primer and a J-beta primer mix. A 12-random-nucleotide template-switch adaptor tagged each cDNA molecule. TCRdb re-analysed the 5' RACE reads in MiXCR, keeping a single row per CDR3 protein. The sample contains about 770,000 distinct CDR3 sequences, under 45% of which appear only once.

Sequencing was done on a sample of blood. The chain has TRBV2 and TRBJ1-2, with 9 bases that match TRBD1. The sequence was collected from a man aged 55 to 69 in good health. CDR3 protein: CASRGTGGGYTF. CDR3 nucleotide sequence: TGTGCCAGCAGAGGAACAGGGGGCGGCTACACCTTC.